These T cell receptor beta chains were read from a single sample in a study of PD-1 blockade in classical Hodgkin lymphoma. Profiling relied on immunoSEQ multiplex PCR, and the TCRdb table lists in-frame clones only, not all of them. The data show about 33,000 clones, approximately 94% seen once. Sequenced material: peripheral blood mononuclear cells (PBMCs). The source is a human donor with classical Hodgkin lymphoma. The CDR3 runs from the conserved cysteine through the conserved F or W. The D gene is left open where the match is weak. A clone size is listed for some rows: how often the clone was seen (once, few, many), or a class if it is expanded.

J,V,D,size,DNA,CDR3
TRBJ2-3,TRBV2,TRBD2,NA,TGTGCCAGCAGTGAACCAGCAACTAGCGGGTTCACAGATACGCAGTATTTT,CASSEPATSGFTDTQYF
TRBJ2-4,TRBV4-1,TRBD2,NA,TGCGCCAGCAGCCAGCCGACTAGCGGGATCGCCAAAAACATTCAGTACTTC,CASSQPTSGIAKNIQYF
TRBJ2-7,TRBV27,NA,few,TGTGCCAGCAGTTTCAGAGGCTCCTACGAGCAGTACTTC,CASSFRGSYEQYF
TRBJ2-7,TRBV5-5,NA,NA,TGTGCCAGCAGCTTGGAGGGCGGTTTCCCTAGCGAGCAGTACTTC,CASSLEGGFPSEQYF
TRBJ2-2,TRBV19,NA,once,TGTGCAAGTAGGGAAGGACGGCCCGGGGAGCTGTTTTTT,CASREGRPGELFF
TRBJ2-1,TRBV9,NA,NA,TGTGCCAGCAGCCCCTCGCCTGCGCGGCAGACGATAAACAATGAGCAGTTCTTC,CASSPSPARQTINNEQFF
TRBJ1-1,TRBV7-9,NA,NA,TGTGCCAGCAGCTTAGCAAGCGCAGGGAACACTGAAGCTTTCTTT,CASSLASAGNTEAFF
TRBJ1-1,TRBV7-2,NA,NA,TGTGCCAGCAGCTTGGTCGGCGGTGTTTCGGAAGCTTTCTTT,CASSLVGGVSEAFF
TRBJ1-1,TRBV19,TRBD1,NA,TGTGCCAGTAGTCCCGGACAGGGGAGGAACACTGAAGCTTTCTTT,CASSPGQGRNTEAFF
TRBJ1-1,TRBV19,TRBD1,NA,TGTGCCAGCAGACAGGGGCGGAATGAAGCTTTCTTT,CASRQGRNEAFF
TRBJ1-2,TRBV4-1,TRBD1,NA,TGCGCCAGCAGCCTATTGACAGGGATCGCTAACTATGGCTACACCTTC,CASSLLTGIANYGYTF
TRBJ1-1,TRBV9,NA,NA,TGTGCCAGCAGCGTAGCAGCTGATATAGCAGGCCTGACTGAAGCTTTCTTT,CASSVAADIAGLTEAFF
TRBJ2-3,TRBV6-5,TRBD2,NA,TGTGCCAGCAGTACTCGGACTAGCGTAAATACGCAGTATTTT,CASSTRTSVNTQYF
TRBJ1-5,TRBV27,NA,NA,TGTGCCAGCAGTTTATCCAGAAATCAGCCCCAGCATTTT,CASSLSRNQPQHF
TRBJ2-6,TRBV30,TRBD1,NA,TGTGCCTGGAGCTCCGGGACAGGGAGGTCAGGGGCCAACGTCCTGACTTTC,CAWSSGTGRSGANVLTF